This T cell receptor (beta chain) is drawn from a study of neurological immune-mediated disorders. The CDR3 loop spans 14 amino acids. With 1 base removed from V and 1 base from J, the gap between germline ends came to 9 bases. Germline V CDR1 and CDR2: DFQATT, SNEGSKA (reference sequence). Study findings and constraints: No expanded-clone CDR3 amino acid sequence recurred across subjects, suggesting private TCR-beta repertoires.

cDNA synthesis was performed by 5'RACE with 10-nucleotide random UMIs. Every sequencing run drew on 15-18 subjects and yielded over 170 million TCR-beta sequences. A single record per CDR3 protein comes from TCRdb applying MiXCR to the 5' RACE reads. Of tens of thousands of distinct CDR3 sequences in the sample, about an eighth are singletons; the top ten hold approximately 4.2%. This clonotype was observed many times. Its matching antigen is unknown. This sample's time point: longitudinal time-point 1 (baseline). This chain uses TRBV20-1 with TRBJ2-3, with D perhaps being TRBD1 or TRBD2 (6 bases each). Sequenced sample: PBMCs. This receptor was taken from a female donor with HTLV-1-associated myelopathy (HAM/TSP). The CDR3 here is CSARGGAGTDTQYF. The DNA of the CDR3 is TGCAGTGCTAGAGGGGGGGCTGGCACAGATACGCAGTATTTT.